The 27 T cell receptor beta chains below come from one sample, sequenced in a study of OX40 agonist ivuxolimab in advanced cancers. Repertoires were generated with immunoSEQ multiplex PCR, while TCRdb's copy carries only in-frame clones and drops some. The sample carries 30,000 to 40,000 clones, roughly 90% recorded once. Sequencing was performed on CD4+ or CD8+ T cells sorted from blood, taken in a trial of the OX40 agonist ivuxolimab. All receptors come from an adult with an advanced solid tumor such as melanoma, head and neck, liver or kidney cancer.

V is TRBV7-6 and J is TRBJ1-2, with 9 bases fitting TRBD1. The CDR3 runs 15 residues. The V gene's germline CDR1 is SGHVS and CDR2 FNYEAQ. Trimming cost V 4 bases and J 2 bases; bases outside gene matches: 5. DNA for the CDR3: TGTGCCAGCAGCTCACCAGGGACAGGGAACTATGGCTACACCTTC. Translating gives CASSSPGTGNYGYTF.

The genes are TRBV9 and TRBJ2-5, with D possibly matching TRBD2 (6 bases). CDR1 SGDLS and CDR2 YYNGEE come from the germline V gene. The CDR3 has 14 residues. V gave up 4 bases and J gave up 5 bases, with 15 bases separating them. The CDR3 region has the DNA TGTGCCAGCAGCATCACCGGGAGTTGGGAGACCCAGTACTTC. This encodes CASSITGSWETQYF.

A few counts support this clone. The CDR3 loop is CASSERASGAYNEQFF. The CDR3 DNA reads TGTGCCAGCAGTGAAAGGGCTAGCGGGGCCTACAATGAGCAGTTCTTC. J is TRBJ2-1 and V is TRBV6-1; 9 bases match TRBD2. The CDR3 consists of 16 residues. The V segment lost 2 bases and the J segment 2 bases; nucleotides outside the gene matches: 4. Germline CDR1 reads MNHNS; CDR2 reads SASEGT.

CDR3: CASSLNFETQYF. The CDR3 nucleotides are TGTGCCAGCAGCTTAAACTTTGAGACCCAGTACTTC. The chain carries TRBV7-2 and TRBJ2-5, with D uncertain. Trimming left V 2 bases short and J 5 bases short, with 6 bases between. Germline CDR1 is SGHTA and CDR2 is FQGNSA. There are 12 residues in the CDR3.

The chain carries TRBV28 and TRBJ1-1; D perhaps matches TRBD1 (5 bases). Germline loops: CDR1 MDHEN, CDR2 SYDVKM. This CDR3 has 14 amino acids. V dropped 2 bases and J dropped 4 bases, with 11 bases sitting between them. CDR3 DNA sequence: TGTGCCAGCAGTTTAGGGACGGCTGGCACTGAAGCTTTCTTT. This encodes CASSLGTAGTEAFF.

The chain is built from TRBV9 and TRBJ2-7; D not certain. Trimming took off 1 base at V and 7 bases at J, with 18 bases between the two ends. The length of the CDR3 is 15 residues. Per germline, CDR1 SGDLS and CDR2 YYNGEE. CDR3 in DNA: TGTGCCAGCAGCGTAAAATCGCTTCCGATGGAGGAGCAGTACTTC. Its translation: CASSVKSLPMEEQYF.

The chain employs TRBV7-3 and TRBJ2-1, with 7 bases fitting TRBD1. This CDR3 has 14 amino acids. CDR1 is SGHTA and CDR2 is FQGTGA in the germline V gene. V was clipped by 1 base and J by 4 bases; unmatched bases: 1. The CDR3 nucleotides are TGTGCCAGCAGCTTAATGGGACAGTACAATGAGCAGTTCTTC. Encoded protein: CASSLMGQYNEQFF.

The J gene is TRBJ1-4, the V gene TRBV4-1; D is unresolved. This CDR3 has 14 residues. The V end was cut by 2 bases, the J end by 10 bases, with 14 bases between. Germline values: CDR1 MGHRA, CDR2 YSYEKL. CDR3 region: CASSQTGRELKLFF. The CDR3, as DNA: TGCGCCAGCAGCCAAACGGGCCGGGAATTAAAACTGTTTTTT.

The chain uses TRBV4-1 and TRBJ2-3, with D perhaps TRBD1 or TRBD2 (5 bases each). V was trimmed by 0 bases and J by 7 bases, leaving 8 bases between them. CDR1 is MGHRA, CDR2 YSYEKL, per germline. This CDR3 comprises 13 residues. DNA of the CDR3: TGCGCCAGCAGCCAAGATGGGACGAATACGCAGTATTTT. Translating it yields CASSQDGTNTQYF.

The V gene is TRBV21-1, the J gene TRBJ2-7; TRBD1 is the table's D call and was not checked against the DNA. TRBV21-1 constitutes a pseudogene. The CDR3 runs to 15 residues. The CDR3 sequence: CASSLGVRDSYEQYF. CDR3 in DNA: TGTGCCAGCAGCTTAGGGGTCAGGGACTCCTACGAGCAGTACTTC.

The chain links TRBV25-1 to TRBJ1-3; D is ambiguous. V was trimmed by 5 bases and J by 0 bases, leaving 8 bases between them. Germline loops: CDR1 MGHDK, CDR2 SYGVNS. CDR3 length: 14 residues. The CDR3 DNA reads as TGTGCCAGCAGTCCGGCGGTCTCTGGAAACACCATATATTTT. Protein product: CASSPAVSGNTIYF.

The chain links TRBV28 to TRBJ1-1, with D perhaps matching TRBD1 (5 bases). Germline assignment: CDR1 MDHEN and CDR2 SYDVKM. The V end was cut by 5 bases, the J end by 1 base, with 11 bases between. CDR3 size: 14 residues. The CDR3 nucleotides are TGTGCCAGCAGTGTGGGGGGATCGAACACTGAAGCTTTCTTT. Translated: CASSVGGSNTEAFF.

CDR3 DNA sequence: TGTGCCAGCAGTGAAAGGACAGGGGGCCCCCCGGCCCAGCATTTT. Amino acid sequence: CASSERTGGPPAQHF. The gene calls are TRBV6-1 and TRBJ1-5; the match to TRBD1 covers 11 bases. V lost 2 bases to trimming and J lost 11 bases; unmatched junction nucleotides: 8. Germline V CDR1 and CDR2: MNHNS, SASEGT. This CDR3 is 15 amino acids long.

The rearrangement uses TRBV11-1 and TRBJ2-5; 8 nucleotides agree with TRBD2. Germline V CDR1 and CDR2: SGHAT, FQDESV (reference sequence). CDR3 length: 14 amino acids. V was clipped by 1 base and J by 6 bases; unmatched bases: 4. Here the CDR3 reads CASSLGGRRQTQYF. In nucleotides, the CDR3 is TGTGCCAGCAGCTTAGGCGGGAGGAGGCAGACCCAGTACTTC.

CDR3 in amino acids: CASSPPTDLYGYTF. For the CDR3, the DNA is TGTGCCAGCTCACCACCGACGGACCTCTATGGCTACACCTTC. This chain uses TRBV18 with TRBJ1-2; D is unclear. This CDR3 is 14 amino acids long. Germline CDR1 KGHSH, CDR2 LQKENI. The V end was cut by 0 bases, the J end by 4 bases, with 9 bases between. Looking up the rest from reference TRBV18 and TRBJ1-2 gives the full variable domain: NAGVMQNPRHLVRRRGQEARLRCSPMKGHSHVYWYRQLPEEGLKFMVYLQKENIIDESGMPKERFSAEFPKEGPSILRIQQVVRGDSAAYFCASSPPTDLYGYTFGSGTRLTVV.

V usage is TRBV28 and J usage is TRBJ1-1; D remains ambiguous. The V end was cut by 6 bases, the J end by 10 bases, with 12 bases between. This CDR3 comprises 11 residues. Germline V CDR1 and CDR2: MDHEN, SYDVKM. The CDR3 DNA reads as TGTGCCAGCAGCCAACAAGGAGTAGCTTTCTTT. Its protein is CASSQQGVAFF.

The chain couples TRBV28 to TRBJ2-7, with D perhaps TRBD1 (6 bases). This CDR3 spans 13 amino acids. V lost 3 bases, J lost 9 bases, and 15 bases lay in between. In germline, CDR1 is MDHEN, CDR2 SYDVKM. CDR3 protein: CASSLLAQGGQYF. In DNA form, the CDR3 reads TGTGCCAGCAGTTTGTTGGCACAGGGCGGGCAGTACTTC.

The gene calls are TRBV25-1 and TRBJ1-6; 9 bases fit TRBD1. V trimming: 6 bases; J trimming: 9 bases; junction bases outside the gene matches: 9. Germline-derived CDR1 and CDR2 are MGHDK and SYGVNS. CDR3 length: 15 residues. CDR3 nucleotides: TGTGCCAGCAGCTTCGTCTCGACAGGGGGTTCACCCCTCCACTTT. Its protein is CASSFVSTGGSPLHF.

This chain joins TRBV2 and TRBJ2-1; tentatively, D is TRBD1 (6 bases). Deletions cut 5 bases from V and 7 bases from J, with 18 bases between. This CDR3 is built from 15 residues. The germline CDR1 and CDR2 sequences are SNHLY and FYNNEI. The CDR3 DNA is TGTGCCAGCAGTCGACGAACAGGGTTTTTGAATGAGCAGTTCTTC. This gives the protein CASSRRTGFLNEQFF.

This clone was recorded once. CDR3 in amino acids: CASRGTSASTDTQYF. Written as DNA, the CDR3 is TGTGCCAGCAGGGGGACTAGCGCTAGCACAGATACGCAGTATTTT. The rearrangement uses TRBV27 and TRBJ2-3, with 10 bases matching TRBD2. The CDR3 length is 15 residues. CDR1 is MNHEY, CDR2 SMNVEV, per germline (reference sequence). V trimming: 6 bases; J trimming: 0 bases; junction bases outside the gene matches: 3.

The V and J genes are TRBV14 and TRBJ2-3; the match to TRBD2 covers 8 bases. The germline CDR1 and CDR2 sequences are SGHDN and FVKESK. The CDR3 consists of 15 residues. The V segment lost 4 bases and the J segment 1 base; nucleotides outside the gene matches: 4. The chain's CDR3 is CASSPLAGRTDTQYF. CDR3 sequence (DNA): TGTGCCAGCAGCCCTTTAGCGGGGCGCACAGATACGCAGTATTTT.

The chain has TRBV18 and TRBJ1-2, with 7 bases aligning to TRBD1. V dropped 0 bases and J dropped 4; count of bases not matched to a gene: 5. Germline lookup yields CDR1 KGHSH and CDR2 LQKENI. The CDR3 totals 15 residues. The CDR3 DNA reads TGTGCCAGCTCACCACCGGAGGGACAGTTCTATGGCTACACCTTC. It encodes CASSPPEGQFYGYTF. Full variable domain (missing parts from reference TRBV18 and TRBJ1-2): NAGVMQNPRHLVRRRGQEARLRCSPMKGHSHVYWYRQLPEEGLKFMVYLQKENIIDESGMPKERFSAEFPKEGPSILRIQQVVRGDSAAYFCASSPPEGQFYGYTFGSGTRLTVV.

This sequence joins TRBV11-3 and TRBJ1-1; 11 positions match TRBD1. V lost 4 bases and J lost 4; bases outside the gene matches: 2. CDR3 length equals 14 residues. Germline lookup yields CDR1 SGHNT and CDR2 YENEEA. CDR3 protein: CASSSGTGGTEAFF. CDR3 nucleotide sequence: TGTGCCAGCAGCTCAGGGACAGGGGGCACTGAAGCTTTCTTT.

This chain uses TRBV6-5 with TRBJ2-3; perhaps TRBD2 as D (6 bases). The CDR3 covers 12 residues. The V end was cut by 6 bases, the J end by 6 bases, with 10 bases between. In germline, CDR1 is MNHEY, CDR2 SVGAGI. The CDR3 here is CASSTGVDTQYF. The CDR3 DNA follows: TGTGCCAGCAGCACGGGGGTGGATACGCAGTATTTT.

The CDR3 DNA reads TGTGCCAGCAGCCCAGGTGACGCGCCCCAGCATTTT. The encoded protein is CASSPGDAPQHF. The genes are TRBV11-3 and TRBJ1-5; D unclear. Looked up from germline, CDR1 is SGHNT and CDR2 is YENEEA. This CDR3 is built from 12 residues. V lost 5 bases, J lost 9 bases, and 11 bases lay in between. The full variable domain, rest sourced from reference TRBV11-3 and TRBJ1-5, is EAGVVQSPRYKIIEKKQPVAFWCNPISGHNTLYWYLQNLGQGPELLIRYENEEAVDDSQLPKDRFSAERLKGVDSTLKIQPAELGDSAVYLCASSPGDAPQHFGDGTRLSIL.

Sample share makes this clone medium-sized. V gene TRBV27 combines with J gene TRBJ2-7; 10 nucleotides agree with TRBD1. The CDR3 length is 14 residues. With V trimmed by 5 bases and J by 2 bases, 3 bases remained unmatched. CDR1 is MNHEY, CDR2 SMNVEV, per germline (reference sequence). The CDR3 DNA is TGTGCCAGCAGTCACGGACAGGGGGCCTACGAGCAGTACTTC. Translation gives CASSHGQGAYEQYF.

The genes are TRBV7-9 and TRBJ2-1, with D uncertain. This CDR3 is 14 amino acids long. With 2 bases removed from V and 6 bases from J, the gap between germline ends came to 11 bases. The V gene's germline CDR1 is SEHNR and CDR2 FQNEAQ (reference sequence). The CDR3: CASSLNGQVNEQFF. Here the CDR3 DNA reads TGTGCCAGCAGCTTAAATGGGCAAGTCAATGAGCAGTTCTTC.